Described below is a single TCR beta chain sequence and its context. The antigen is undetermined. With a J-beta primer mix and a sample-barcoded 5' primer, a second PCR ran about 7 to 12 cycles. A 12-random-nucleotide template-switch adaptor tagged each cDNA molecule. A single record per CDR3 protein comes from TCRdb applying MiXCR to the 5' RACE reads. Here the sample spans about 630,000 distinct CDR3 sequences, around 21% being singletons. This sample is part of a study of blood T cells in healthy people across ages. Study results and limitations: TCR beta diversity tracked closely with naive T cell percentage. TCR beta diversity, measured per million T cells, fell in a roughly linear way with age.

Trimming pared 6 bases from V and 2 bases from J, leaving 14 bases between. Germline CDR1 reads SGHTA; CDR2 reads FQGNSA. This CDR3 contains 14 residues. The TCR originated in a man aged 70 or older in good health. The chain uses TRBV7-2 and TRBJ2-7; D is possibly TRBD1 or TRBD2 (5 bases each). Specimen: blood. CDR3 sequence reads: CASRDPGRTYEQYF. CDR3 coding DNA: TGTGCCAGCAGGGACCCGGGACGGACCTACGAGCAGTACTTC.